This TCR beta chain is from a study of PD-1 blockade in classical Hodgkin lymphoma. General study findings and limits: Although disease activity or prior therapy may be involved, causes of the repertoire differences remain undefined. Relative to healthy donors, newly diagnosed patients reportedly had lower baseline TCR diversity, which was reported as lower still in relapsed/refractory patients.

Concerning this clone: What it recognizes is unknown.

The repertoire was sequenced with immunoSEQ multiplex PCR; TCRdb's copy has only in-frame clones and lacks some. The sample lists 20,000 to 25,000 clones, less than 95% seen once, with roughly 5.1% in the top ten. CDR1 is MNHEY and CDR2 is SVGAGI in the germline V gene. Trimming pared 3 bases from V and 4 bases from J, leaving 12 bases between. The CDR3 sequence is 14 residues long. Time point in this sample: newly diagnosed, previously untreated cHL patient sample. For comparison, PBMCs from newly diagnosed, untreated classical Hodgkin lymphoma were used. The V and J genes are TRBV6-5 and TRBJ1-1; tentatively, D is TRBD1 (5 bases). The sequence was obtained from a human donor with classical Hodgkin lymphoma. Source material: peripheral blood mononuclear cells (PBMCs). The CDR3 protein is CASSYIVGATEAFF. The CDR3 DNA reads as TGTGCCAGCAGTTATATTGTAGGGGCCACTGAAGCTTTCTTT.